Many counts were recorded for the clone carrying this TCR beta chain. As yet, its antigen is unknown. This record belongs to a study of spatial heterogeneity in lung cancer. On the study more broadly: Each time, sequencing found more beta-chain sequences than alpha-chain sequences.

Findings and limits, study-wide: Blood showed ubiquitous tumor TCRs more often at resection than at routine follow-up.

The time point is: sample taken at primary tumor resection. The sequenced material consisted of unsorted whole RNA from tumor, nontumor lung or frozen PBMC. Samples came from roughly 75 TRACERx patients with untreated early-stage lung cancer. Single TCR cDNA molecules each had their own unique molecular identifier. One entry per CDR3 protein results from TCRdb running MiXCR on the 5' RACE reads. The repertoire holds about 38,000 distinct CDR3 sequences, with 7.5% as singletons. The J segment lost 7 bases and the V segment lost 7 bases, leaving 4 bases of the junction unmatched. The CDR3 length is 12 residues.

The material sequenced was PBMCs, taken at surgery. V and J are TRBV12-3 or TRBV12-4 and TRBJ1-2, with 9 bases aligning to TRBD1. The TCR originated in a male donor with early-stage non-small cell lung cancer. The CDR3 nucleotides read TGTGCCAGCAACCCGGACAGGGGTGGCTACACCTTC. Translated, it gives CASNPDRGGYTF.